The rows below give T cell receptor beta chains drawn from one sample of a study of blood T cell repertoires in COVID-19. Assay: immunoSEQ multiplex PCR; the TCRdb copy retains only in-frame clones and omits some. The sample consists of hundreds of thousands of clones, approximately 86% of them appearing once. The material sequenced was peripheral blood. These receptor sequences come from a woman aged 45-59 years who had recovered from COVID-19. CDR3s include the opening cysteine and the closing phenylalanine or tryptophan.

v_call	cdr3_length	j_call	cdr3_aa
TRBV5-1	14	TRBJ2-7	CASSSDRDYYEQYF
TRBV29-1	13	TRBJ2-2	CSVFGTPTGELFF
TRBV11-1	14	TRBJ2-2	CASRGLAGAGELFF
TRBV19	14	TRBJ1-2	CASSIDNRIYGYTF
TRBV19	16	TRBJ2-5	CASSNWGGSMRETQYF
TRBV21-1	12	TRBJ2-7	CASSKVQKKCAW
TRBV5-4	16	TRBJ2-1	CASSQERGRLYNEQFF
TRBV15	15	TRBJ1-1	CATSRGAGRATEAFF
TRBV5-4	13	TRBJ2-3	CASNGLAKDTQYF
TRBV19	14	TRBJ2-2	CASTRKHDKGELFF
TRBV28	15	TRBJ2-7	CASRNLAGAAYEQYF
TRBV29-1	14	TRBJ2-3	CSVESATGGDTQYF
TRBV28	15	TRBJ2-7	CASPPPGRRPYEQYF
TRBV9	15	TRBJ1-2	CASSVEDRGLHGYTF
TRBV6-2/TRBV6-3	19	TRBJ1-5	CASSHTGTGVTLSNQPQHF
TRBV9	17	TRBJ1-1	CASSVGNRVAGNIEAFF
TRBV25-1	16	TRBJ1-2	CASSGGQPLLEYGYTF
TRBV9	16	TRBJ1-3	CASSARTGRSGNTIYF
TRBV19	16	TRBJ1-5	CASSDGTGRVNQPQHF
TRBV9	15	TRBJ2-7	CASSGSGQGVYEQYF
TRBV12-3/TRBV12-4	11	TRBJ1-3	CASSLQNTIYF
TRBV28	15	TRBJ1-1	CASSTWTGRNTEAFF
TRBV6-2/TRBV6-3	16	TRBJ2-3	CASSLGTSGSPYTQYF
TRBV19	16	TRBJ2-1	CASSTESGKYYNEQFF
TRBV7-8	14	TRBJ1-6	CASSLVRGNSPLHF
TRBV6-5	13	TRBJ1-5	CASSYRVDQPQHF
TRBV5-1	14	TRBJ2-5	CASTRWAGQETQYF
TRBV19	14	TRBJ1-2	CASSITGLIYGYTF
TRBV5-1	17	TRBJ2-1	CASSIRGRTEKADEQFF
TRBV29-1	12	TRBJ1-1	CSSALDYTEAFF
TRBV28	15	TRBJ2-1	CASSLSGQGAWEQFF
TRBV27	14	TRBJ1-5	CASSHRDSNQPQHF
TRBV27	15	TRBJ1-2	CASSLSPTGDYGYTF
TRBV19	11	TRBJ1-6	CASSISGPLHF
TRBV30	13	TRBJ1-1	CAWARAGYTEAFF
TRBV27	11	TRBJ2-1	CASSLRNEQFF
TRBV30	11	TRBJ1-2	CACTWGRGYTF
TRBV6-2/TRBV6-3	14	TRBJ1-2	CASSSTGGWRGYTF
TRBV28	13	TRBJ1-5	CAVQDFLDQPQHF
TRBV18	15	TRBJ1-1	CASRVTTGSDTEAFF
TRBV19	15	TRBJ2-5	CASSISGQLGETQYF
TRBV28	17	TRBJ2-5	CASSSPLRPAEGETQYF
TRBV30	13	TRBJ2-1	CAWRGRLPNEQFF
TRBV7-2	14	TRBJ1-2	CASSPPGLYYGYTF
TRBV5-6	18	TRBJ1-6	CASSLGLPIQSYNSPLHF
TRBV5-6	14	TRBJ2-2	CASRRTGDTGELFF
TRBV6-1	12	TRBJ1-1	CASSEVGLEAFF
TRBV29-1	15	TRBJ1-2	CSVEGLVGPGYGYTF
TRBV5-4	14	TRBJ2-3	CASSPGQGMDTQYF
TRBV11-1	12	TRBJ1-2	CAINTGTGDPTF
TRBV20-1	11	TRBJ2-1	CSVRGEGEQFF
TRBV6-5	15	TRBJ2-7	CASTSGGGPRYEQYF
TRBV7-3	13	TRBJ1-2	CASSLYEGDGYTF
TRBV7-2	13	TRBJ2-7	CASRGTPSYEQYF
TRBV6-5	15	TRBJ2-5	CASSSWTSGGETQYF